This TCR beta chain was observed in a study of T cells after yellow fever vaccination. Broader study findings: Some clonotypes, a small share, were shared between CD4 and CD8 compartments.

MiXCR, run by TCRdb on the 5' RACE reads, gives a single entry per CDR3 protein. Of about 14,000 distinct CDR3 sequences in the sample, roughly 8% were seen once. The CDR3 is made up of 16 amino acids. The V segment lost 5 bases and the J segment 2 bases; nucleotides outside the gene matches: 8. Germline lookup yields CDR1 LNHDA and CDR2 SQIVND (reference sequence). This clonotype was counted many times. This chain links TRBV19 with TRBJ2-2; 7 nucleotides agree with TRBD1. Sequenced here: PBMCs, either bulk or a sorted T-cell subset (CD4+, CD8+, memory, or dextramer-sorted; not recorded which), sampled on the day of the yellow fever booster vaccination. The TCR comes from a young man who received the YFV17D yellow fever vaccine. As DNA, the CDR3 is TGTGCCAGTAGTGGTTCCTGGGACAGTAACACCGGGGAGCTGTTTTTT. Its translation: CASSGSWDSNTGELFF.